Shown below are 19 T cell receptor beta chains from a single sample sequenced in a study of CD8 T cells in ankylosing spondylitis. TCRdb recomputed calls from the 5' RACE reads with MiXCR, one row per CDR3 protein. The sample records approximately 240,000 distinct CDR3 sequences, roughly 25% being singletons. Material for sequencing was blood, either unsorted or a sorted T cell fraction (not recorded which). These receptors all come from a male donor with ankylosing spondylitis or in good health (not recorded which).

This clonotype was observed at least ten times. The chain couples TRBV20-1 to TRBJ2-3; D might be TRBD1 (5 bases). Germline CDR1 DFQATT, CDR2 SNEGSKA (reference sequence). The CDR3 runs 16 residues. The V gene lost 0 bases and the J gene lost 6 bases, with 19 bases spanning the gap. The CDR3: CSARDMGGHIGDTQYF. As DNA, the CDR3 is TGCAGTGCTAGAGATATGGGCGGACACATAGGGGATACGCAGTATTTT.

The gene calls are TRBV12-3 or TRBV12-4 and TRBJ1-2; 8 bases are shared with TRBD1. Losses at the gene ends were 3 bases for V and 8 bases for J; bases not matched to a gene: 8. This CDR3 comprises 14 residues. CDR3 residues: CASSFLIDRGGYTF. The DNA of the CDR3 is TGTGCCAGCAGTTTTCTTATCGACAGGGGCGGCTACACCTTC.

This clonotype has a handful of counts. The chain recombines TRBV20-1 with TRBJ2-3, with D maybe TRBD2 (7 bases). This CDR3 has 14 residues. Germline V gives CDR1 DFQATT, CDR2 SNEGSKA (reference sequence). The V end lost 6 bases, the J end lost 2 bases, and 15 bases lay between the germline ends. The CDR3 is CSAFRGAITDTQYF. CDR3 bases: TGCAGTGCCTTCCGGGGGGCCATCACAGATACGCAGTATTTT.

J is TRBJ2-1 and V is TRBV2, with D possibly being TRBD1 (5 bases). The CDR3 is made up of 13 amino acids. Per the germline V gene, CDR1 is SNHLY and CDR2 is FYNNEI. V lost 6 bases to trimming and J lost 5 bases, with 11 bases between them. The CDR3 protein is CASRVTANNEQFF. In nucleotides, the CDR3 is TGTGCCAGCAGGGTGACAGCCAACAATGAGCAGTTCTTC.

This clonotype has at least ten counts. This chain uses TRBV5-1 with TRBJ2-5; TRBD1 agrees at 9 bases. This CDR3 region has 17 residues. From germline, CDR1 is SGHRS and CDR2 YFSETQ. Trimming at V came to 4 bases and at J to 4 bases, leaving 14 bases not matched to a gene. The CDR3 protein is CASSQGQGMGSRETQYF. In DNA form, the CDR3 reads TGCGCCAGCAGCCAGGGACAGGGAATGGGTTCGAGAGAGACCCAGTACTTC.

This chain joins TRBV12-3 or TRBV12-4 and TRBJ2-3; 10 nucleotides match TRBD2. The length of the CDR3 is 15 residues. V trimming: 10 bases; J trimming: 6 bases; junction bases outside the gene matches: 13. The CDR3 here is CATDEIAGGADTQYF. Written as DNA, the CDR3 is TGTGCCACGGACGAAATAGCGGGGGGCGCGGATACGCAGTATTTT.

This clonotype came up a few times. The rearrangement joins TRBV20-1 to TRBJ1-6, with TRBD1 as a possible D gene (5 bases). Between the trimmed V and J ends, which lost 0 bases and 7 bases, there was a span of 10 bases. The CDR3 extends over 14 amino acids. The germline V gene encodes CDR1 DFQATT and CDR2 SNEGSKA (reference sequence). CDR3: CSARDRAGNSPLHF. CDR3 in DNA: TGCAGTGCTAGAGATCGGGCAGGGAATTCACCCCTCCACTTT.

This clonotype showed up many times. This rearrangement joins TRBV7-9 to TRBJ1-1; D gene uncertain. The V end lost 3 bases, the J end lost 5 bases, and 10 bases lay between the germline ends. There are 13 residues in the CDR3. CDR1 is SEHNR and CDR2 is FQNEAQ in the germline V gene (reference sequence). The CDR3 here is CASSFVSGTEAFF. CDR3 bases: TGTGCCAGCAGCTTTGTAAGTGGGACTGAAGCTTTCTTT. Supplemented by reference TRBV7-9 and TRBJ1-1, the full variable domain reads DTGVSQNPRHKITKRGQNVTFRCDPISEHNRLYWYRQTLGQGPEFLTYFQNEAQLEKSRLLSDRFSAERPKGSFSTLEIQRTEQGDSAMYLCASSFVSGTEAFFGQGTRLTVV.

The chain has TRBV6-1 and TRBJ2-7; maybe TRBD2 (6 bases). The CDR3 contains 15 residues. Germline V gene data show CDR1 as MNHNS and CDR2 as SASEGT. V was pared by 8 bases and J by 3 bases, with 20 bases between. CDR3 bases: TGTGCCAGCGGACCCCACAGCGGGTCATACTACGAGCAGTACTTC. Encoded protein: CASGPHSGSYYEQYF.

This clonotype was recorded many times. CDR3 sequence: CASIWGGTDTQYF. CDR3 nucleotide sequence: TGTGCCAGCATTTGGGGGGGCACAGATACGCAGTATTTT. The chain links TRBV12-3 or TRBV12-4 to TRBJ2-3, with TRBD2 as a possible D gene (6 bases). Trimming stripped 7 bases from V and 1 base from J, with 9 bases between. CDR3 length: 13 residues.

This clonotype was seen ten or more times. The V and J genes are TRBV27 and TRBJ2-1; D may be TRBD2 (6 bases). This CDR3 is 11 amino acids long. Per germline, CDR1 MNHEY and CDR2 SMNVEV (reference sequence). Trimming cost V 8 bases and J 8 bases, with 10 bases left between them. The CDR3 loop is CASAGWDEQFF. For the CDR3, the DNA is TGTGCCAGCGCGGGGTGGGATGAGCAGTTCTTC.

For this clonotype: Since the CDR3 does not end with the conserved phenylalanine or tryptophan, this likely comes from a read error. The chain carries TRBV4-2 and TRBJ2-3; D perhaps matches TRBD1 (5 bases). The CDR3 sequence is 15 residues long. Germline V CDR1 and CDR2: LGHNA, YNFKEQ. Trimming cost V 1 base and J 3 bases, with 11 bases left between them. DNA of the CDR3: TGTGCCAGCAGCCAAGCCCAGGGTAGAACAGATACGCAGTATATT. Amino acid sequence: CASSQAQGRTDTQYI.

Many counts were recorded for this clonotype. V gene TRBV20-1 combines with J gene TRBJ2-1; D unresolved. The germline CDR1 and CDR2 sequences are DFQATT and SNEGSKA (reference sequence). This CDR3 spans 10 amino acids. Trimming left V 6 bases short and J 7 bases short, with 7 bases between. The CDR3 coding sequence is TGCAGTGCCGTGCGGAATGAGCAGTTCTTC. As protein: CSAVRNEQFF.

The rearrangement uses TRBV3-2 and TRBJ2-3. TRBV3-2 constitutes a pseudogene. This CDR3 region has 15 residues. The CDR3 loop reads CASCQDRTSADTQYF. As DNA, the CDR3 is TGTGCCTCCTGCCAAGACCGGACTAGCGCAGATACGCAGTATTTT.

The J gene is TRBJ2-5, the V gene TRBV7-9; a possible D gene is TRBD2 (6 bases). V shed 5 bases and J shed 6 bases, with 16 bases lying between them. CDR1 SEHNR and CDR2 FQNEAQ come from the germline V gene (reference sequence). This CDR3 has 14 residues. The CDR3 is CASSPPRGAKTQYF. The CDR3 bases are TGTGCCAGCAGCCCCCCGCGGGGTGCAAAGACCCAGTACTTC.

This clonotype was observed many times. This sequence joins TRBV18 and TRBJ1-2, with TRBD1 identical over 9 bases. The CDR3 sequence is 14 residues long. The J segment lost 7 bases and the V segment lost 2 bases, leaving 5 bases of the junction unmatched. Looked up from germline, CDR1 is KGHSH and CDR2 is LQKENI. The CDR3 nucleotides read TGTGCCAGCTCACCAGTGGGACAGGGAAGTGGCTACACCTTC. Its translation: CASSPVGQGSGYTF.

There are a few counts of this clonotype. The rearrangement links TRBV5-1 to TRBJ2-7, with D possibly being TRBD1 (5 bases). The CDR3 runs 16 residues. Per germline, CDR1 SGHRS and CDR2 YFSETQ. Trimming removed 0 bases from V and 0 bases from J, with 13 bases in between. CDR3 sequence reads: CASSLGAGATSYEQYF. CDR3 DNA: TGCGCCAGCAGCTTGGGTGCTGGGGCGACCTCCTACGAGCAGTACTTC.

This clonotype appeared many times. The genes are TRBV4-1 and TRBJ1-1; D perhaps matches TRBD1 (5 bases). The V gene's germline CDR1 is MGHRA and CDR2 YSYEKL. The CDR3 contains 20 residues. V shed 3 bases and J shed 0 bases, with 26 bases lying between them. The CDR3 reads CASSHPNRKPTPQMNTEAFF. In nucleotides, the CDR3 is TGCGCCAGCAGCCACCCCAACAGGAAACCCACTCCTCAGATGAACACTGAAGCTTTCTTT.

This CDR3 reads CASSFPSDRNYGYTF. The CDR3 nucleotides are TGTGCCAGCAGTTTCCCCTCGGACAGAAACTATGGCTACACCTTC. This chain connects TRBV12-3 or TRBV12-4 to TRBJ1-2; the D gene is possibly TRBD1 (6 bases). V was cut by 3 bases and J by 2 bases, with 13 bases left in between. CDR3 size: 15 residues.